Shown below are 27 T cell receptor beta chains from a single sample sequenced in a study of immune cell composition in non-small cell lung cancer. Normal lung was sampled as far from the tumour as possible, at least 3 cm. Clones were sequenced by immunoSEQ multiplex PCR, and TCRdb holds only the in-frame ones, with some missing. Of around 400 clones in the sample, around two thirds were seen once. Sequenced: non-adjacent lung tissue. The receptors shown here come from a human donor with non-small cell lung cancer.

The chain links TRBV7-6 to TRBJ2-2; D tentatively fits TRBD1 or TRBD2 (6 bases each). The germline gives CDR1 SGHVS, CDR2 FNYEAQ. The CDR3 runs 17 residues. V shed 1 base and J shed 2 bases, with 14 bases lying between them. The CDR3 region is CASSLVTRGANTGELFF. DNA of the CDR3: TGTGCCAGCAGCTTAGTCACTAGGGGGGCTAACACCGGGGAGCTGTTTTTT.

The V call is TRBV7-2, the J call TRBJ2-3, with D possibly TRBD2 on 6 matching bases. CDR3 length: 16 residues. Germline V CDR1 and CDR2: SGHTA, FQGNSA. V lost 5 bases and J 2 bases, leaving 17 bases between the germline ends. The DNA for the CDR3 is TGTGCCAGCAGCACCCCGGGACTCCCAAACACAGATACGCAGTATTTT. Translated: CASSTPGLPNTDTQYF.

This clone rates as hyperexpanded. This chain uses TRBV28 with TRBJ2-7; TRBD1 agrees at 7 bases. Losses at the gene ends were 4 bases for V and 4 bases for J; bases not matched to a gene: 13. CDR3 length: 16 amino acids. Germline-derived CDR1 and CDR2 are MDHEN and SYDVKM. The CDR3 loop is CASSSAVTWTGYEQYF. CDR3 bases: TGTGCCAGCAGTTCCGCCGTCACTTGGACAGGATACGAGCAGTACTTC.

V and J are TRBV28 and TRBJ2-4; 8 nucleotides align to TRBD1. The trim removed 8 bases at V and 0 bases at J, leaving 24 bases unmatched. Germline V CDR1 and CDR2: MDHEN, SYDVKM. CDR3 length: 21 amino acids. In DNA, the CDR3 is TGTGCCAGCCACGGCCCCCGGGACAGGTGGGGGCGTTTGCTAGCCAAAAACATTCAGTACTTC. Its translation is CASHGPRDRWGRLLAKNIQYF.

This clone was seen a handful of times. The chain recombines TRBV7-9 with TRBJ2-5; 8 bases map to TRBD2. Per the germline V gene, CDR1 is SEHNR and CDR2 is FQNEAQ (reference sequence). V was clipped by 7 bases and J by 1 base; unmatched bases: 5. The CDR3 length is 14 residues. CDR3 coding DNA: TGTGCCAGCACCTCGGCGGGGGGCCAAGAGACCCAGTACTTC. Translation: CASTSAGGQETQYF. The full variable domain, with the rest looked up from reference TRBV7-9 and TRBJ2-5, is DTGVSQNPRHKITKRGQNVTFRCDPISEHNRLYWYRQTLGQGPEFLTYFQNEAQLEKSRLLSDRFSAERPKGSFSTLEIQRTEQGDSAMYLCASTSAGGQETQYFGPGTRLLVL.

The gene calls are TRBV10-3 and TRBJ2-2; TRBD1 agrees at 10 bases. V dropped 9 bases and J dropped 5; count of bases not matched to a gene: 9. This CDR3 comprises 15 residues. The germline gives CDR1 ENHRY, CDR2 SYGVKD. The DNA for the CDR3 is TGTGCCATTAACTCTGGGACAGGGGTTACCGGGGAGCTGTTTTTT. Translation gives CAINSGTGVTGELFF.

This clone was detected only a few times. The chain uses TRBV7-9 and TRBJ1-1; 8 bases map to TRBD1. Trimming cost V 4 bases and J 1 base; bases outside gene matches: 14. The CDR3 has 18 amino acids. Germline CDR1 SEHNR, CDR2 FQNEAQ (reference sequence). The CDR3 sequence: CASSSRLAGGGRNTEAFF. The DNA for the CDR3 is TGTGCCAGCAGCTCCCGTCTGGCAGGGGGCGGCAGGAACACTGAAGCTTTCTTT.

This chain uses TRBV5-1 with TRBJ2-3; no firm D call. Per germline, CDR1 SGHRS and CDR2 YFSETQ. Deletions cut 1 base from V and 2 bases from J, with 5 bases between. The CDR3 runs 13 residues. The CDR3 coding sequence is TGCGCCAGCAGCTTGAGGGACACAGATACGCAGTATTTT. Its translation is CASSLRDTDTQYF.

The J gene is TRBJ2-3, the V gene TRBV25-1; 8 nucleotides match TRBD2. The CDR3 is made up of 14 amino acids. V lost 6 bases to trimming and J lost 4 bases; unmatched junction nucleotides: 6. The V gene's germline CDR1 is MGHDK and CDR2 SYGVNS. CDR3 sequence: CASRTGGSADTQYF. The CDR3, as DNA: TGTGCCAGCAGGACGGGGGGGAGTGCAGATACGCAGTATTTT.

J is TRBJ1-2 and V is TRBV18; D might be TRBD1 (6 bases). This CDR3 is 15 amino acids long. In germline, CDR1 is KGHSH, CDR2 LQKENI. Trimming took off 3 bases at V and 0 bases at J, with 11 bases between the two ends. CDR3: CASSPYGGTNYGYTF. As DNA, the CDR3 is TGTGCCAGCTCACCTTACGGGGGCACTAACTATGGCTACACCTTC.

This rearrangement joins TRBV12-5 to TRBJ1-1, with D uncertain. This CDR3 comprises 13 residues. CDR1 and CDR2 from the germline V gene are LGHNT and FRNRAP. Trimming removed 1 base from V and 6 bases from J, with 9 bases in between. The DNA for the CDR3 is TGTGCTAGTGGTTTGGGAGGGTTGGCTGAAGCTTTCTTT. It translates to CASGLGGLAEAFF. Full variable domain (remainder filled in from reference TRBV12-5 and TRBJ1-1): DARVTQTPRHKVTEMGQEVTMRCQPILGHNTVFWYRQTMMQGLELLAYFRNRAPLDDSGMPKDRFSAEMPDATLATLKIQPSEPRDSAVYFCASGLGGLAEAFFGQGTRLTVV.

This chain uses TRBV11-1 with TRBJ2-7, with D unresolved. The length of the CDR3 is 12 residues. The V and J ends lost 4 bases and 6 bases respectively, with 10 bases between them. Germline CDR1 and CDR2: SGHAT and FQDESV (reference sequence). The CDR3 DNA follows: TGTGCCAGCAGCTCGCTAGACCTCGAGCAGTACTTC. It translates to CASSSLDLEQYF.

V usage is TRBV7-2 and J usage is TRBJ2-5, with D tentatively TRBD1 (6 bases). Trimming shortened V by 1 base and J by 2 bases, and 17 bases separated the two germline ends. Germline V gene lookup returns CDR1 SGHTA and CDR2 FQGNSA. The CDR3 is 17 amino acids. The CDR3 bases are TGTGCCAGCAGCTTAGGGTGGCCCGGGCAGGGGCAAGAGACCCAGTACTTC. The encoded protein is CASSLGWPGQGQETQYF.

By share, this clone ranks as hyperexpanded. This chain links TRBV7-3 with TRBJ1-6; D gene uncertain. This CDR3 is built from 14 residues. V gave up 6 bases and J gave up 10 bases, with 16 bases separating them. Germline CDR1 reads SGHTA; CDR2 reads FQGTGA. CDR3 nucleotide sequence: TGTGCCAGCAGTTCCGGGGAGGGATTATCACCCCTCCACTTT. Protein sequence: CASSSGEGLSPLHF. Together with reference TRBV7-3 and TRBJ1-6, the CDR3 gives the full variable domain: GAGVSQTPSNKVTEKGKYVELRCDPISGHTALYWYRQSLGQGPEFLIYFQGTGAADDSGLPNDRFFAVRPEGSVSTLKIQRTERGDSAVYLCASSSGEGLSPLHFGNGTRLTVT.

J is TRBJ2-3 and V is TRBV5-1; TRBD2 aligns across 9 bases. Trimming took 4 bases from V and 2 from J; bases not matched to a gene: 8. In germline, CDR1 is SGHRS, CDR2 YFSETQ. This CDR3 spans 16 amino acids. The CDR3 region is CASSPSTSGSTDTQYF. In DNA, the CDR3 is TGCGCCAGCAGCCCCTCGACTAGCGGATCCACAGATACGCAGTATTTT. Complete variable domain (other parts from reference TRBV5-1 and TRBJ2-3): KAGVTQTPRYLIKTRGQQVTLSCSPISGHRSVSWYQQTPGQGLQFLFEYFSETQRNKGNFPGRFSGRQFSNSRSEMNVSTLELGDSALYLCASSPSTSGSTDTQYFGPGTRLTVL.

The CDR3 protein is CASSFTGAGDQPQHF. The CDR3, as DNA: TGTGCCAGCAGCTTTACAGGGGCGGGGGATCAGCCCCAGCATTTT. V usage is TRBV7-9 and J usage is TRBJ1-5; 7 bases fit TRBD1. The CDR3 is 15 residues long. J gave up 5 bases and V 3 bases, and 7 bases lay outside the gene matches. Germline V gene lookup returns CDR1 SEHNR and CDR2 FQNEAQ (reference sequence). The whole variable domain, filled in from reference TRBV7-9 and TRBJ1-5, reads DTGVSQNPRHKITKRGQNVTFRCDPISEHNRLYWYRQTLGQGPEFLTYFQNEAQLEKSRLLSDRFSAERPKGSFSTLEIQRTEQGDSAMYLCASSFTGAGDQPQHFGDGTRLSIL.

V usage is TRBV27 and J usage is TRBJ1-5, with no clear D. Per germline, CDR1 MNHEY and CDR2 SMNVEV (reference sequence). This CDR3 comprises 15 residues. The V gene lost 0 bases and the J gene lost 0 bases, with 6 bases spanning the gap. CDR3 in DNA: TGTGCCAGCAGTTTATCCCGATATAGCAATCAGCCCCAGCATTTT. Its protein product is CASSLSRYSNQPQHF.

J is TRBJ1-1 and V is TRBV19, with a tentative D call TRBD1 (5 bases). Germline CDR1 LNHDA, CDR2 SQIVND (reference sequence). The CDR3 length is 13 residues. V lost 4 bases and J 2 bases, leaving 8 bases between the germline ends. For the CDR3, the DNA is TGTGCCAGTAGTACGGGGGTAAACACTGAAGCTTTCTTT. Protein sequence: CASSTGVNTEAFF.

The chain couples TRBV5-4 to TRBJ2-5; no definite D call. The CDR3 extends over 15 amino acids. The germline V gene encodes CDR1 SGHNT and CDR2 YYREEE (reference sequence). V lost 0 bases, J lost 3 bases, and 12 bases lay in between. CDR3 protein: CASSLAKEDKETQYF. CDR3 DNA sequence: TGTGCCAGCAGCTTGGCGAAGGAAGACAAAGAGACCCAGTACTTC.

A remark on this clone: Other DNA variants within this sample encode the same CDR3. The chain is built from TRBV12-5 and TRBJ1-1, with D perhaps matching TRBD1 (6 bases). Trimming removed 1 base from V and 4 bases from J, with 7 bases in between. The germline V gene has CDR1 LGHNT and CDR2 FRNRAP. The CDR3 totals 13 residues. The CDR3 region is CASGLGGLTEAFF. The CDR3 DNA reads TGTGCTAGTGGTTTGGGGGGGCTCACTGAAGCTTTCTTT.

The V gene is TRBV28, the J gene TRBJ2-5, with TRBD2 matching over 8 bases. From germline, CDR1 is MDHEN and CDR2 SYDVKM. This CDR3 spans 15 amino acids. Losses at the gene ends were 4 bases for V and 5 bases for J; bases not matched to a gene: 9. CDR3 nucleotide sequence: TGTGCCAGCAGTTCTACGCGGGGGGCCCCGGAGACCCAGTACTTC. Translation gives CASSSTRGAPETQYF.

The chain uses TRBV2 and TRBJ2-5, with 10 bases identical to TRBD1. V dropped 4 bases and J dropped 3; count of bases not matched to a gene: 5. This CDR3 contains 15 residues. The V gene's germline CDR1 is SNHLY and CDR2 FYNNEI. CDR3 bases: TGTGCCAGCAGTGGGGCCGGGACAGGGGAAGAGACCCAGTACTTC. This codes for CASSGAGTGEETQYF.

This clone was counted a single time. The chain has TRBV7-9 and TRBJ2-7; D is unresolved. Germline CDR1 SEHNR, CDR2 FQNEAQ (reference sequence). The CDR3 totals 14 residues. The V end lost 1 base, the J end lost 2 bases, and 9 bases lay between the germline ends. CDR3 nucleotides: TGTGCCAGCAGCTTAGGGACGGCAACCTACGAGCAGTACTTC. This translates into CASSLGTATYEQYF.

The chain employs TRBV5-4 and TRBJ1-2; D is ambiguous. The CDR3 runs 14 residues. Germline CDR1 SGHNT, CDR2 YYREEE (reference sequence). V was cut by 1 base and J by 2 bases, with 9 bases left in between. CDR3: CASSLWEGNYGYTF. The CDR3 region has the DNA TGTGCCAGCAGCTTGTGGGAAGGGAACTATGGCTACACCTTC.

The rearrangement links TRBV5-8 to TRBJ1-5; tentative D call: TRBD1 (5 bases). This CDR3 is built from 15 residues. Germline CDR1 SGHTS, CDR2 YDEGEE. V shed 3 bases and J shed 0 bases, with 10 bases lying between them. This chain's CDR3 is CASSWDGISNQPQHF. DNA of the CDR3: TGTGCCAGCAGCTGGGACGGAATTAGCAATCAGCCCCAGCATTTT.

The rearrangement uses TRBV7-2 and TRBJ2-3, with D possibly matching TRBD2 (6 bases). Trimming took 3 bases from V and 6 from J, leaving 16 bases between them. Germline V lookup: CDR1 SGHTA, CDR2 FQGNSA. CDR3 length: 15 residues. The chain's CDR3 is CASSLRGSTGDTQYF. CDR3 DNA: TGTGCCAGCAGCTTGCGGGGCTCAACTGGGGATACGCAGTATTTT.

CDR3 in amino acids: CASSPRDSYNSPLHF. The CDR3 nucleotides are TGTGCCAGCAGCCCCAGGGACTCCTATAATTCACCCCTCCACTTT. The chain links TRBV6-5 to TRBJ1-6; a weak D match, TRBD1 (5 bases). Germline CDR1 is MNHEY and CDR2 is SVGAGI. With 6 bases removed from V and 0 bases from J, the gap between germline ends came to 9 bases. The CDR3 has 15 amino acids.